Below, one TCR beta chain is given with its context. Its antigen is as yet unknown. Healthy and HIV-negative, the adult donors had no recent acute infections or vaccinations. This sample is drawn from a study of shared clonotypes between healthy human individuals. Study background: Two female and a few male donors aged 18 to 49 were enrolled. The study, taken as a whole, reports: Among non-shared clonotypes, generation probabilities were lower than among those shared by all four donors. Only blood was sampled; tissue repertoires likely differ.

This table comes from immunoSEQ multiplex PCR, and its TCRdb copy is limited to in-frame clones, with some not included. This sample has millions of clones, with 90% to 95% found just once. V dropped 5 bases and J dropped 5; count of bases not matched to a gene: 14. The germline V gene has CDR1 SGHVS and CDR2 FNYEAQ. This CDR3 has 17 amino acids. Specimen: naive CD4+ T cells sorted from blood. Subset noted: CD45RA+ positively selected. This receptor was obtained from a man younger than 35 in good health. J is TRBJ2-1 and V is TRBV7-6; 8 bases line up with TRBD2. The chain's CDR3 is CASSLPPRAGAHNEQFF. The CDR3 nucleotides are TGTGCCAGCAGCCTACCCCCCCGAGCGGGGGCCCACAATGAGCAGTTCTTC.